The 9 T cell receptor beta chains below all came from one sample that was sequenced in a study of T cells in localized non-small cell lung cancer. TCRdb's copy holds only in-frame clones and misses some; the assay was immunoSEQ multiplex PCR. The sample consists of 50,000 to 65,000 clones, around 81% of them appearing once. The sample here was PBMCs, taken before any cancer treatment. The origin of the receptors is a man aged 35-69 years with stage II lung adenocarcinoma.

The chain uses TRBV9 and TRBJ2-3; TRBD2 matches at 16 bases. The germline CDR1 and CDR2 sequences are SGDLS and YYNGEE. This CDR3 is 18 amino acids long. With 3 bases clipped from V and 0 bases from J, the junction kept 4 bases outside the gene matches. CDR3 region: CASSAGTSGRASTDTQYF. The CDR3 DNA sequence: TGTGCCAGCAGCGCCGGGACTAGCGGGAGGGCTAGCACAGATACGCAGTATTTT.

This sequence joins TRBV27 and TRBJ1-2; tentative D call: TRBD1 (5 bases). CDR3 length: 11 amino acids. Germline-derived CDR1 and CDR2 are MNHEY and SMNVEV (reference sequence). The germline V and J ends were trimmed by 9 bases and 4 bases, with 9 bases remaining between them. In DNA, the CDR3 is TGTGCCAGACCGGGGGGCTATGGCTACACCTTC. Amino acids: CARPGGYGYTF.

This clone was detected only once. This chain connects TRBV6-1 to TRBJ2-7; 7 nucleotides align to TRBD2. The V gene end was trimmed by 8 bases and the J gene end by 4 bases; junction bases not matched to a gene: 11. CDR1 and CDR2 (germline): MNHNS, SASEGT. The CDR3 is 14 residues long. The CDR3 DNA reads TGTGCCAGCTCGTCCCGCGGCGGGAGTTACGAGCAGTACTTC. This codes for CASSSRGGSYEQYF.

V gene TRBV25-1 combines with J gene TRBJ1-4; D gene ambiguous. Germline CDR1 is MGHDK and CDR2 is SYGVNS. The germline V and J ends were trimmed by 1 base and 8 bases, with 11 bases remaining between them. The CDR3 consists of 14 residues. The CDR3 DNA follows: TGTGCCAGCAGTGAATTCGGCGGCGGGGAAAAACTGTTTTTT. Its translation is CASSEFGGGEKLFF. The full variable domain, in which reference TRBV25-1 and TRBJ1-4 provide the parts outside the CDR3, is EADIYQTPRYLVIGTGKKITLECSQTMGHDKMYWYQQDPGMELHLIHYSYGVNSTEKGDLSSESTVSRIRTEHFPLTLESARPSHTSQYLCASSEFGGGEKLFFGSGTQLSVL.

The V call is TRBV27, the J call TRBJ2-1; tentative D call: TRBD2 (6 bases). V dropped 2 bases and J dropped 6 bases, with 11 bases sitting between them. Per germline, CDR1 MNHEY and CDR2 SMNVEV (reference sequence). The CDR3 is 14 residues long. The CDR3 is CASSLTGLGNEQFF. In DNA, the CDR3 is TGTGCCAGCAGTTTAACGGGACTGGGCAATGAGCAGTTCTTC.

This clone was seen a handful of times. The V and J genes are TRBV6-5 and TRBJ2-6; no clear D. Trimming left V 11 bases short and J 0 bases short, with 8 bases between. The germline CDR1 and CDR2 sequences are MNHEY and SVGAGI. This CDR3 is 13 amino acids long. CDR3 sequence (DNA): TGTGCCGCACGGAACTCTGGGGCCAACGTCCTGACTTTC. Translated, it gives CAARNSGANVLTF.

The chain uses TRBV6-5 and TRBJ1-2; TRBD1 might be the D (5 bases). CDR1 is MNHEY and CDR2 is SVGAGI in the germline V gene. The CDR3 has 14 residues. V was cut by 4 bases and J by 2 bases, with 11 bases left in between. The DNA of the CDR3 is TGTGCCAGCAGTTTGAAGAGACAGAACTATGGCTACACCTTC. This translates into CASSLKRQNYGYTF.

The rearrangement links TRBV29-1 to TRBJ1-1; D call uncertain. CDR1 is SQVTM and CDR2 is ANQGSEA in the germline V gene. The CDR3 is made up of 13 amino acids. Trimming left V 8 bases short and J 0 bases short, with 13 bases between. The CDR3 sequence: CSSLLSVNTEAFF. CDR3 coding DNA: TGCAGCTCCCTGCTCAGCGTGAACACTGAAGCTTTCTTT.

This chain links TRBV29-1 with TRBJ2-3; D tentatively reads TRBD1 or TRBD2 (6 bases each). The CDR3 is made up of 11 amino acids. The V gene lost 7 bases and the J gene lost 5 bases, with 10 bases spanning the gap. CDR1 and CDR2 from the germline V gene are SQVTM and ANQGSEA. The CDR3 bases are TGCAGCGACCGGGGGCTAGATACGCAGTATTTT. It translates to CSDRGLDTQYF.